This entry concerns a single T cell receptor beta chain. No antigen is known for it. TCRdb recomputed calls from the reads with MiXCR, one row per CDR3 protein. Seen here are tens of thousands of distinct CDR3 sequences, more than 40% observed once, and the top ten hold just over 90%. These data come from a study of T cell repertoires in cytomegalovirus infection. Whole-study context: CMV infection plus the matching HLA type was flagged by public TCR beta signatures.

CDR3 length: 20 amino acids. V gave up 2 bases and J gave up 5 bases; unmatched junction bases: 14. Looked up from germline, CDR1 is MNHEY and CDR2 is SMNVEV (reference sequence). The sample consisted of CD8+ T cells from cultured PBMCs, taken from culture after CMV antigen stimulation. The TCR comes from a human donor in good health (CMV status not recorded). Some clones in this sample may be carry-over from other donors' samples. The rearrangement links TRBV27 to TRBJ2-3; 15 bases are shared with TRBD2. The CDR3: CASSLTKWTSGGAGVDTQYF. DNA of the CDR3: TGTGCCAGCAGTTTAACCAAGTGGACTAGCGGGGGGGCCGGTGTAGATACGCAGTATTTT.